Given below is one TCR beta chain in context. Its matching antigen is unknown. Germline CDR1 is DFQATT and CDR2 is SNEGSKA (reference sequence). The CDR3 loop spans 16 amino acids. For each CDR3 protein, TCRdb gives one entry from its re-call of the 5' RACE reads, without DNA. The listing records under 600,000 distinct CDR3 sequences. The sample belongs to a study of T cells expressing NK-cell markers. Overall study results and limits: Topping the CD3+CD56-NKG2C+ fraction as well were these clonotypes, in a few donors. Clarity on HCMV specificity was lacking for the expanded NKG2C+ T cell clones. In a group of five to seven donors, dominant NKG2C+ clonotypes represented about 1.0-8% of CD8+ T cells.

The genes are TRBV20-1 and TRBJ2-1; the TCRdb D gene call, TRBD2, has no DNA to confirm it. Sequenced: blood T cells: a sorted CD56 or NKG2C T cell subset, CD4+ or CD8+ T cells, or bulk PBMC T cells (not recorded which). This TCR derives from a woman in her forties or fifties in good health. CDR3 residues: CSARDPTSGRANEQFF.